The 4 T cell receptor beta chains below were found in one sample sequenced in a study of long-term antiretroviral therapy in people with HIV. The immunoSEQ assay was v3.0, run at survey level. Some clones are missing from TCRdb's copy, which holds only in-frame ones; the method was immunoSEQ multiplex PCR. The data show 30,000 to 40,000 clones, roughly 74% seen once. The sequencing used unsorted PBMCs, collected 3 years after starting antiretroviral therapy. Every receptor here comes from a man aged 50-59 years with HIV.

The chain employs TRBV27 and TRBJ2-1; D tentatively reads TRBD1 or TRBD2 (6 bases each). The CDR3 totals 14 residues. The germline V and J ends were trimmed by 2 bases and 7 bases, with 12 bases remaining between them. Germline V CDR1 and CDR2: MNHEY, SMNVEV (reference sequence). The CDR3 is CASSLTWGANEQFF. The CDR3 DNA sequence: TGTGCCAGCAGTTTAACTTGGGGGGCAAATGAGCAGTTCTTC.

V usage is TRBV13 and J usage is TRBJ2-6; either TRBD1 or TRBD2 may fit D (6 bases each). V lost 2 bases and J 2 bases, leaving 7 bases between the germline ends. Germline-derived CDR1 and CDR2 are PRHDT and FYEKMQ (reference sequence). This CDR3 spans 15 amino acids. Here the CDR3 DNA reads TGTGCCAGCAGCTTAAGGGGGGCTGGGGCCAACGTCCTGACTTTC. As protein: CASSLRGAGANVLTF. Combining the CDR3 with reference TRBV13 and TRBJ2-6 gives the whole variable domain AAGVIQSPRHLIKEKRETATLKCYPIPRHDTVYWYQQGPGQDPQFLISFYEKMQSDKGSIPDRFSAQQFSDYHSELNMSSLELGDSALYFCASSLRGAGANVLTFGAGSRLTVL.

The CDR3 sequence: CASTFRTGVGEQYF. In DNA, the CDR3 is TGTGCCAGCACCTTTCGGACAGGGGTGGGCGAGCAGTACTTC. The chain carries TRBV7-2 and TRBJ2-7; 9 nucleotides match TRBD1. The CDR3 sequence is 14 residues long. V lost 7 bases and J lost 6; bases outside the gene matches: 10. Per the germline V gene, CDR1 is SGHTA and CDR2 is FQGNSA. Full variable domain (remainder filled in from reference TRBV7-2 and TRBJ2-7): GAGVSQSPSNKVTEKGKDVELRCDPISGHTALYWYRQSLGQGLEFLIYFQGNSAPDKSGLPSDRFSAERTGGSVSTLTIQRTQQEDSAVYLCASTFRTGVGEQYFGPGTRLTVT.

The chain uses TRBV7-9 and TRBJ1-1, with TRBD1 matching 7 bases. Germline V gives CDR1 SEHNR, CDR2 FQNEAQ (reference sequence). V shed 5 bases and J 4 bases; nucleotides not matched to a gene: 7. This CDR3 comprises 14 residues. The CDR3 loop is CASSPVTGPTEAFF. CDR3 in DNA: TGTGCCAGCAGCCCAGTGACAGGGCCCACTGAAGCTTTCTTT. The full variable domain, its missing parts supplied by reference TRBV7-9 and TRBJ1-1, is DTGVSQNPRHKITKRGQNVTFRCDPISEHNRLYWYRQTLGQGPEFLTYFQNEAQLEKSRLLSDRFSAERPKGSFSTLEIQRTEQGDSAMYLCASSPVTGPTEAFFGQGTRLTVV.